This T cell receptor beta chain was recovered during a study of blood T cell repertoires in COVID-19. Profiling relied on immunoSEQ multiplex PCR, and the TCRdb table lists in-frame clones only, not all of them. The table shows some 97,000 clones, with about nine tenths occurring only once. CDR1 is SGDLS, CDR2 YYNGEE, per germline. This CDR3 region has 16 residues. Trimming stripped 0 bases from V and 2 bases from J, with 14 bases between. The origin of this receptor is a man aged 55 to 70 with acute or convalescent COVID-19. Input material: peripheral blood. The V call is TRBV9, the J call TRBJ1-1, with a tentative D call TRBD1 (6 bases). The CDR3 nucleotides read TGTGCCAGCAGCGTAGGAGGGGGGGGACCCAACACTGAAGCTTTCTTT. Its translation: CASSVGGGGPNTEAFF. Variable domain in full (rest from reference TRBV9 and TRBJ1-1): DSGVTQTPKHLITATGQRVTLRCSPRSGDLSVYWYQQSLDQGLQFLIQYYNGEERAKGNILERFSAQQFPDLHSELNLSSLELGDSALYFCASSVGGGGPNTEAFFGQGTRLTVV.